The rows below give T cell receptor beta chains drawn from one sample of a study of shared T cell receptors in the human thymus. The repertoire was sequenced with immunoSEQ multiplex PCR; TCRdb's copy has only in-frame clones and lacks some. This sample has about 660,000 clones; more than 70% occur once, and the top ten carry 0.0094%. These records were also assigned to another study, of human thymus T cells.

Material: thymocytes. Receptors were obtained from a boy in the first two years of life with a congenital heart defect. Each CDR3 is given with its conserved first and last residue. Clone size is shown for a subset of rows, as once, few, many or a class of expanded clone.

v_call: TRBV21-1; clone_size: -; cdr3_aa: CASSAYMLGGLYEQYF
v_call: TRBV27; clone_size: -; cdr3_aa: CASSLLYEQYF
v_call: TRBV28; clone_size: once; cdr3_aa: CATREANGYTF
v_call: TRBV15; clone_size: few; cdr3_aa: CATSRARTGQETQYF
v_call: TRBV6-4; clone_size: -; cdr3_aa: CASSRRSGGTNEQFF
v_call: TRBV5-6; clone_size: -; cdr3_aa: CASSLNLKTEYEQYF
v_call: TRBV9; clone_size: -; cdr3_aa: CASSGEENFGLNTEAFF
v_call: TRBV28; clone_size: -; cdr3_aa: CASSFPLAGSGYEQYF
v_call: TRBV28; clone_size: few; cdr3_aa: CASSLPRQGCEQYF
v_call: TRBV9; clone_size: -; cdr3_aa: CASSVVGQGSGNTIYF
v_call: TRBV30; clone_size: -; cdr3_aa: CAWSRYPDRGIGTEAFF
v_call: TRBV4-1; clone_size: -; cdr3_aa: CASSQSLKGSPGDGYEQYF
v_call: TRBV4-3; clone_size: -; cdr3_aa: CASSQVWAGGNEQFF
v_call: TRBV5-1; clone_size: few; cdr3_aa: CASSFGGSVWAGELFF
v_call: TRBV7-9; clone_size: -; cdr3_aa: CASSLAEGRICSEQYF
v_call: TRBV11-3; clone_size: -; cdr3_aa: CASSCGSWDRSRSGANVLTF
v_call: TRBV4-3; clone_size: -; cdr3_aa: CASSQDGGVSYNEQFF
v_call: TRBV27; clone_size: -; cdr3_aa: CASSFGRENIQYF
v_call: TRBV7-9; clone_size: -; cdr3_aa: CASRYEVGARNTEAFF
v_call: TRBV4-1; clone_size: -; cdr3_aa: CASSQERGPGANVLTF
v_call: TRBV28; clone_size: -; cdr3_aa: CASSLVGQGITGELFF
v_call: TRBV14; clone_size: few; cdr3_aa: CASSLSGTGPYEQYF
v_call: TRBV7-9; clone_size: once; cdr3_aa: CASSLGHRGLNTEAFF
v_call: TRBV7-3; clone_size: -; cdr3_aa: CASSARALAGLTYNEQFF
v_call: TRBV5-6; clone_size: -; cdr3_aa: CASSTRQGTPMNTEAFF
v_call: TRBV5-1; clone_size: once; cdr3_aa: CASSLAPPGHLNTEAFF
v_call: TRBV27; clone_size: -; cdr3_aa: CASSLRQPSYEQYF
v_call: TRBV6-5; clone_size: -; cdr3_aa: CASSTQGADYGYTF
v_call: TRBV7-2; clone_size: -; cdr3_aa: CASSFYRSGTRGETQYF
v_call: TRBV7-9; clone_size: -; cdr3_aa: CASSFPTSGGPNEQFF
v_call: TRBV7-2; clone_size: few; cdr3_aa: CASSLIRGGRGGNTIYF
v_call: TRBV19; clone_size: -; cdr3_aa: CASRRAVGTEAFF
v_call: TRBV6-1; clone_size: once; cdr3_aa: CASSGKDRGSEQYF
v_call: TRBV6-6; clone_size: -; cdr3_aa: CASRRTPSYEQYF
v_call: TRBV5-1; clone_size: -; cdr3_aa: CASSLDPGQGARYGYTF
v_call: TRBV5-4; clone_size: -; cdr3_aa: CASSSQTGEPGQETQYF
v_call: TRBV5-1; clone_size: few; cdr3_aa: CASSGTSGSNEQFF
v_call: TRBV9; clone_size: -; cdr3_aa: CASSVKTGDGYTF
v_call: TRBV9; clone_size: -; cdr3_aa: CASSEGEGYQETQYF
v_call: TRBV27; clone_size: -; cdr3_aa: CASRISSYPSLAEFEDTQYF
v_call: TRBV19; clone_size: -; cdr3_aa: CASRPPWAGDQETQYF
v_call: TRBV5-4; clone_size: -; cdr3_aa: CASRSRDRPNNEQFF
v_call: TRBV27; clone_size: -; cdr3_aa: CASSSEGGNSNQPQHF